Detailed here is one TCR beta chain. The antigen remains unidentified. The PCR was carried out with 60 Vbeta primers and 13 Jbeta primers. The protocol was immunoSEQ multiplex PCR, while the TCRdb copy is restricted to in-frame clones and leaves out a portion. The sample yields fewer than 120,000 clones, 79% seen once. The sample comes from a study of cytomegalovirus exposure and HLA in healthy donors. Study-wide results and caveats: Based on reports, TCR beta sequences accurately predicted HLA-A and HLA-B alleles for most subjects.

The CDR3 is 15 residues long. V shed 3 bases and J 4 bases; nucleotides not matched to a gene: 7. Germline values: CDR1 SGHDT, CDR2 YYEEEE. This receptor was identified in a man aged 25 to 40 in good health and CMV-seropositive. The chain recombines TRBV5-6 with TRBJ2-3, with 8 bases that match TRBD1. The sequenced material came from PBMCs. CDR3 sequence: CASSSTTGAPDTQYF. CDR3 sequence (DNA): TGTGCCAGCAGCTCCACGACAGGGGCTCCAGATACGCAGTATTTT. Full variable domain (remainder filled in from reference TRBV5-6 and TRBJ2-3): DAGVTQSPTHLIKTRGQQVTLRCSPKSGHDTVSWYQQALGQGPQFIFQYYEEEERQRGNFPDRFSGHQFPNYSSELNVNALLLGDSALYLCASSSTTGAPDTQYFGPGTRLTVL.